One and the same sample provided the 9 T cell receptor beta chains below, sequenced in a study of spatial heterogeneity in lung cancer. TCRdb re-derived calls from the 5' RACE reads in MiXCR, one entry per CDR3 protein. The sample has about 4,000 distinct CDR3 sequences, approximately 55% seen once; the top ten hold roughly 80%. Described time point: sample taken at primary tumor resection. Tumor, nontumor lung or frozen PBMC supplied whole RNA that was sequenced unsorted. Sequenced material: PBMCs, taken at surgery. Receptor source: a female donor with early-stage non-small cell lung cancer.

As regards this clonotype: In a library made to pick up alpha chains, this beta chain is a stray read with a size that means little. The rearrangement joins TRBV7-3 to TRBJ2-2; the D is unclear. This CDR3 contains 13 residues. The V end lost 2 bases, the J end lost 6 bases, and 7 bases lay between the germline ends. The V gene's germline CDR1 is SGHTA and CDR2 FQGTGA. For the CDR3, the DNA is TGTGCCAGCAGCTTAGCGGTGGCCGGGGAGCTGTTTTTT. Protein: CASSLAVAGELFF.

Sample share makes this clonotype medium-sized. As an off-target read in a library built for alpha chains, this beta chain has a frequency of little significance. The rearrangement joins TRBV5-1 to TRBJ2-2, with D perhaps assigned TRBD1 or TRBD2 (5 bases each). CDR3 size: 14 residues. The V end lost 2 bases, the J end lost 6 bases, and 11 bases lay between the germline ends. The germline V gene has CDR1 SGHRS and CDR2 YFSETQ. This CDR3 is CASSFTGLPGELFF. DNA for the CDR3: TGCGCCAGCAGCTTTACGGGGCTCCCCGGGGAGCTGTTTTTT.

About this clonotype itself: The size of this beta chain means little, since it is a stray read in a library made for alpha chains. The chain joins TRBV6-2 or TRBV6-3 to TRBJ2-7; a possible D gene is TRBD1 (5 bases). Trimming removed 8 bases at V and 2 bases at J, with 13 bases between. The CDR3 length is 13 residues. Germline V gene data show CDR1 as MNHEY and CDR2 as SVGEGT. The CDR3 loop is CASGQGHPYEQYV. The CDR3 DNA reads TGTGCCAGCGGCCAGGGCCATCCCTACGAGCAGTACGTC.

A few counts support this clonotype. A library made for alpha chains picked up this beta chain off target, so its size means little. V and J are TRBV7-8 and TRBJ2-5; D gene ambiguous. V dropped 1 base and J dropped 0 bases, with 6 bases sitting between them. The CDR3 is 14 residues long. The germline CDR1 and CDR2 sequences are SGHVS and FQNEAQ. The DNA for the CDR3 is TGTGCCAGCAGCTTAGAAGAGTACCAAGAGACCCAGTACTTC. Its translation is CASSLEEYQETQYF. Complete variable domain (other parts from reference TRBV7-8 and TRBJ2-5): GAGVSQSPRYKVAKRGQDVALRCDPISGHVSLFWYQQALGQGPEFLTYFQNEAQLDKSGLPSDRFFAERPEGSVSTLKIQRTQQEDSAVYLCASSLEEYQETQYFGPGTRLLVL.

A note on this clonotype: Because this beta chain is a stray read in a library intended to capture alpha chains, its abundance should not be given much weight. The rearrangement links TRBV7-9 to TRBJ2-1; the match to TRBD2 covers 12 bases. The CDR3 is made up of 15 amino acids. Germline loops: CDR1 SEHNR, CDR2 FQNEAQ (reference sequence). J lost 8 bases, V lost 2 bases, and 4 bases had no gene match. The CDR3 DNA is TGTGCCAGCAGCTTACTAGCGGGAGGGTCCGATGAGCAGTTCTTC. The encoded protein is CASSLLAGGSDEQFF.

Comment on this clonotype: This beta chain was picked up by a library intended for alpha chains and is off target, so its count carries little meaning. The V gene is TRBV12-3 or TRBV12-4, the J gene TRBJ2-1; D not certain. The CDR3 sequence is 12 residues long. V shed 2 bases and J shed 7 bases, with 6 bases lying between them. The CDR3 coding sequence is TGTGCCAGCAGTTTAATGGGGAATGAGCAGTTCTTC. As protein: CASSLMGNEQFF.

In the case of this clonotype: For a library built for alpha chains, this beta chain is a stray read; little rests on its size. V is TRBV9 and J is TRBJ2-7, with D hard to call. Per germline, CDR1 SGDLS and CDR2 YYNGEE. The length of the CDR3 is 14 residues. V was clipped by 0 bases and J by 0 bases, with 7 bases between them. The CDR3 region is CASSVGQSSYEQYF. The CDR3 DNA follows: TGTGCCAGCAGCGTAGGTCAGAGCTCCTACGAGCAGTACTTC.

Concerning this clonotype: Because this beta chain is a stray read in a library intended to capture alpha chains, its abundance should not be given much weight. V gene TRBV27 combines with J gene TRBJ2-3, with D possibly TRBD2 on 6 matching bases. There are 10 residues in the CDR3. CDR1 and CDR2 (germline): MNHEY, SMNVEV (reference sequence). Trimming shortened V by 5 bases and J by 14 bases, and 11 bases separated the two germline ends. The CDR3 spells CASSEEGPYF. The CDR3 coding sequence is TGTGCCAGCAGTGAGGAGGGCCCGTATTTT.

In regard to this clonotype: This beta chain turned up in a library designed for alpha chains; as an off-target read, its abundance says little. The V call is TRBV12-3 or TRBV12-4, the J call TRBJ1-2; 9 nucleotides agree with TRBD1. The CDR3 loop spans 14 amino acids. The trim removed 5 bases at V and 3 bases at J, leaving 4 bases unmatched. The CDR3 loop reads CASSRQGGYYGYTF. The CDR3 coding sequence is TGTGCCAGCAGTAGACAGGGGGGATACTATGGCTACACCTTC.